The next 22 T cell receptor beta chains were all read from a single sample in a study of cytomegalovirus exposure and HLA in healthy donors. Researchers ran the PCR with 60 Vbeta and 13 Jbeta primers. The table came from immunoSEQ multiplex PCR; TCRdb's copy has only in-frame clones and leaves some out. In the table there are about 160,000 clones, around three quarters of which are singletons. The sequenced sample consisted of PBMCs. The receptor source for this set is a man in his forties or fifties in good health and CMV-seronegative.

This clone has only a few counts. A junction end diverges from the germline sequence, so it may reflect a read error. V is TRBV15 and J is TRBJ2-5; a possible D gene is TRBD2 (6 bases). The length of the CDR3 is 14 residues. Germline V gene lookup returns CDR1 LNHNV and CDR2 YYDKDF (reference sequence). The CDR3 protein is CATSTRRGQEIQYF. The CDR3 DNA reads TGTGCCACCAGCACCAGGCGGGGCCAAGAGATCCAGTACTTC.

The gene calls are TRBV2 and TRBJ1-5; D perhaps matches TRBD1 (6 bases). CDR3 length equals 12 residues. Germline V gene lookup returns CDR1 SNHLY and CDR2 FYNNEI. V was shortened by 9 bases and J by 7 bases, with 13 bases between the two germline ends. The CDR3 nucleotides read TGTGCCAGTACAGGGCACAAACAGCCCCAGCATTTT. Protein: CASTGHKQPQHF.

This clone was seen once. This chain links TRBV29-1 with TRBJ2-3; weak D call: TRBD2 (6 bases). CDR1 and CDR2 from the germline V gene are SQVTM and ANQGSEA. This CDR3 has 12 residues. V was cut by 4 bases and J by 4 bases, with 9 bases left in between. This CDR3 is CSVALAADTQYF. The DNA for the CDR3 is TGCAGCGTTGCACTAGCAGCAGATACGCAGTATTTT.

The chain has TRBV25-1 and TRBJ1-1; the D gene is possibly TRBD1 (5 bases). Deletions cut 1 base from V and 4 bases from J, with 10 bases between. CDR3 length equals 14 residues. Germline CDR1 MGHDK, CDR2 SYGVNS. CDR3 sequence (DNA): TGTGCCAGCAGTGAATGGGGAGGGACCACTGAAGCTTTCTTT. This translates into CASSEWGGTTEAFF. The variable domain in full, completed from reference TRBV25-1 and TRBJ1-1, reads EADIYQTPRYLVIGTGKKITLECSQTMGHDKMYWYQQDPGMELHLIHYSYGVNSTEKGDLSSESTVSRIRTEHFPLTLESARPSHTSQYLCASSEWGGTTEAFFGQGTRLTVV.

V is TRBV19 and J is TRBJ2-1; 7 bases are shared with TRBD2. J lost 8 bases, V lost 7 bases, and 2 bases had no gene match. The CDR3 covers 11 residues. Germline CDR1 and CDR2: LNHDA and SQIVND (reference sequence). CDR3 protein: CASMGGDEQFF. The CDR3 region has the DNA TGTGCCAGTATGGGGGGGGATGAGCAGTTCTTC. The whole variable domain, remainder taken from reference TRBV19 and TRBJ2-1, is DGGITQSPKYLFRKEGQNVTLSCEQNLNHDAMYWYRQDPGQGLRLIYYSQIVNDFQKGDIAEGYSVSREKKESFPLTVTSAQKNPTAFYLCASMGGDEQFFGPGTRLTVL.

The CDR3 DNA is TGTGCCAGCAGTTTAGGCCGTTCTAGCCCGGAGATTCTCTACGAGCAGTACTTC. Its translation: CASSLGRSSPEILYEQYF. This chain links TRBV28 with TRBJ2-7, with D tentatively TRBD2 (5 bases). V was pared by 2 bases and J by 3 bases, with 23 bases between. The length of the CDR3 is 18 residues. Germline CDR1 and CDR2: MDHEN and SYDVKM.

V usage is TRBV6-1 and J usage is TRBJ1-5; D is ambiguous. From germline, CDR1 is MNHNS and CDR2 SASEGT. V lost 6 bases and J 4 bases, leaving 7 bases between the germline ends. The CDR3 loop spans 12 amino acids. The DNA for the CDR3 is TGTGCCAGCAGCGGTCGAAATCAGCCCCAGCATTTT. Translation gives CASSGRNQPQHF.

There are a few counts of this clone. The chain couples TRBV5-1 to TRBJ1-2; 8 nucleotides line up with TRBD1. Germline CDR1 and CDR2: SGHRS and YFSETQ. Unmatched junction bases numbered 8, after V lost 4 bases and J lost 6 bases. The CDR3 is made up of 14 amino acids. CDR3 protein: CASSLPGQVNGYTF. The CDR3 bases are TGCGCCAGCAGCCTGCCGGGACAGGTCAATGGCTACACCTTC.

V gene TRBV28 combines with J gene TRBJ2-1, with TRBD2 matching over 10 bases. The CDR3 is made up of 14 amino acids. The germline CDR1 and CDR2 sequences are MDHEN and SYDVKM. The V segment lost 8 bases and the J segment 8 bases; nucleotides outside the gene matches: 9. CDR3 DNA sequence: TGTGCCAGCCGCCTCCAGCGGGAGGGGGATGAGCAGTTCTTC. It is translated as CASRLQREGDEQFF.

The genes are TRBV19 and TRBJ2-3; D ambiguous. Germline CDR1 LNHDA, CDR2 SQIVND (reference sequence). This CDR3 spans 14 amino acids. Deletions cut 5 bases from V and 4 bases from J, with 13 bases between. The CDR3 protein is CASSRTNYPDTQYF. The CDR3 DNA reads TGTGCCAGTAGTCGCACTAACTATCCAGATACGCAGTATTTT.

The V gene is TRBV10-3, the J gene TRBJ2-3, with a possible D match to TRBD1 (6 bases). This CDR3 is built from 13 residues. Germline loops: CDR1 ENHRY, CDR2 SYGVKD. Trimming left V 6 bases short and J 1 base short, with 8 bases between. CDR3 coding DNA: TGTGCCATCAGGGGGGCCGGCACAGATACGCAGTATTTT. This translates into CAIRGAGTDTQYF.

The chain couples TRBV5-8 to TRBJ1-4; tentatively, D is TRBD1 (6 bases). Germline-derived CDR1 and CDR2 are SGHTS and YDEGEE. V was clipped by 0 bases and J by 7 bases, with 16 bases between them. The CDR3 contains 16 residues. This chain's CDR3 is CASSLGNQGLAEKLFF. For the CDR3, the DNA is TGTGCCAGCAGCTTGGGAAACCAGGGGTTAGCTGAAAAACTGTTTTTT.

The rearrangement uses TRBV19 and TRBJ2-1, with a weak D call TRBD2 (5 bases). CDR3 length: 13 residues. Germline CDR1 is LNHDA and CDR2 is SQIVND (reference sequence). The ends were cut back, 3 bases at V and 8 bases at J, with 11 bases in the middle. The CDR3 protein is CASSIEGGDEQFF. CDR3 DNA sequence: TGTGCCAGTAGTATCGAGGGTGGGGATGAGCAGTTCTTC.

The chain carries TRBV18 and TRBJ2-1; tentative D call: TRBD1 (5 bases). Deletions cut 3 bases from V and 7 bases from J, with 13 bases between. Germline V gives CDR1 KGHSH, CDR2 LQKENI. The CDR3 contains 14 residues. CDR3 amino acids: CASSPLQEGNEQFF. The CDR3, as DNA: TGTGCCAGCTCACCTCTACAGGAAGGGAATGAGCAGTTCTTC.

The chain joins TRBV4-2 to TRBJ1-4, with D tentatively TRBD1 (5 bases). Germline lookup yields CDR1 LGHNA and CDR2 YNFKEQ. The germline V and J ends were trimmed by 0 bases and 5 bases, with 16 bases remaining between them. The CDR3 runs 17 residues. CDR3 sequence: CASSQDSNRQGNEKLFF. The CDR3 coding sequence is TGTGCCAGCAGCCAAGATTCCAACAGGCAAGGAAATGAAAAACTGTTTTTT.

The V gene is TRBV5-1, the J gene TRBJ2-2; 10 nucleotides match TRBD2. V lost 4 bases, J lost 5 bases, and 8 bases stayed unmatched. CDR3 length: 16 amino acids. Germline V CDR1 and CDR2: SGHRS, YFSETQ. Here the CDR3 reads CASSRFLAGDTGELFF. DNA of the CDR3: TGCGCCAGCAGCCGATTTCTAGCGGGGGATACCGGGGAGCTGTTTTTT.

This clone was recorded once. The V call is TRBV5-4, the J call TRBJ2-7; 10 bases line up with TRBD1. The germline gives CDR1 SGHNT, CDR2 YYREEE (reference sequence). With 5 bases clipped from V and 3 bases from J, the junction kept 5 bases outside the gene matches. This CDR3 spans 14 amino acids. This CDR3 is CASRTDRGSYEQYF. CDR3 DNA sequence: TGTGCCAGCAGAACGGACAGGGGGAGCTACGAGCAGTACTTC.

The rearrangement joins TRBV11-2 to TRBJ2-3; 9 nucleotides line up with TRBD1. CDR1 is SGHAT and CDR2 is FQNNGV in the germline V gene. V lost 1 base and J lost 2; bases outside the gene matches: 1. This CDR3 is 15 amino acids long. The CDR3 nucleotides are TGTGCCAGCAGCTTAGGGGACAGGGTCACAGATACGCAGTATTTT. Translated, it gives CASSLGDRVTDTQYF.

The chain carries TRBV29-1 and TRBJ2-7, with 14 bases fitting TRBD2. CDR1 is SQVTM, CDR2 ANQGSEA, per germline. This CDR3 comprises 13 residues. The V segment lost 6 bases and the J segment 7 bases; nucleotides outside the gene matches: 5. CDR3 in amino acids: CSVRLAGGREQYF. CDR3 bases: TGCAGCGTACGACTAGCGGGAGGGCGGGAGCAGTACTTC.

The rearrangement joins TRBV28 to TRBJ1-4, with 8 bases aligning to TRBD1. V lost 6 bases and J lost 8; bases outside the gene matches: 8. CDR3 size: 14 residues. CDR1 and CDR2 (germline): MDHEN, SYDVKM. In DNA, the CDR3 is TGTGCCAGCAGCCAGGGGGCTTTCGAAGAAAAACTGTTTTTT. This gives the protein CASSQGAFEEKLFF. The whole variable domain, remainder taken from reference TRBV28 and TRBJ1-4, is DVKVTQSSRYLVKRTGEKVFLECVQDMDHENMFWYRQDPGLGLRLIYFSYDVKMKEKGDIPEGYSVSREKKERFSLILESASTNQTSMYLCASSQGAFEEKLFFGSGTQLSVL.

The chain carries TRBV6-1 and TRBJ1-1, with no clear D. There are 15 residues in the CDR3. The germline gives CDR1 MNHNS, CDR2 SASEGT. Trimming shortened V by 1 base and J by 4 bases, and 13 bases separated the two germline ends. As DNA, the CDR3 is TGTGCCAGCAGTGAAGTGGGCCCACTCCGCACTGAAGCTTTCTTT. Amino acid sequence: CASSEVGPLRTEAFF.

The CDR3 here is CASSQMDRGPYNEQFF. The DNA of the CDR3 is TGTGCCAGCAGCCAAATGGACAGGGGCCCTTACAATGAGCAGTTCTTC. The chain uses TRBV14 and TRBJ2-1; 9 bases agree with TRBD1. The V and J ends lost 2 bases and 4 bases, in that order; junction bases with no gene match: 6. The CDR3 consists of 16 residues. Germline values: CDR1 SGHDN, CDR2 FVKESK.